The clone carrying this T cell receptor beta chain was picked up a small number of times. Its cognate antigen is unknown. These data originate in a study of cytomegalovirus exposure and HLA in healthy donors. Study at large: Early on, a data release was issued that held 85 million to 95 million unique TCRs from HLA-typed donors.

13 Jbeta primers and 60 Vbeta primers were used for the PCR. The table came from immunoSEQ multiplex PCR; TCRdb's copy has only in-frame clones and leaves some out. In the table there are about 130,000 clones, 75% to 85% of which are singletons. Findings and caveats of the study: A likely sequencing artifact accounted for one observed cluster of highly shared sequence variants. Several of the most significant clusters were apparently associated with common viral pathogens in a later analysis.

Per the germline V gene, CDR1 is MNHNS and CDR2 is SASEGT. This CDR3 spans 13 amino acids. V lost 7 bases and J lost 3; bases outside the gene matches: 2. The sequence came from a man younger than 30 in good health and CMV-seronegative. The chain uses TRBV6-1 and TRBJ2-2; 7 nucleotides agree with TRBD2. The sample comprised PBMCs. CDR3 bases: TGTGCCAGCACAACTAGCGACACCGGGGAGCTGTTTTTT. It encodes CASTTSDTGELFF.